A single sample is the source of the 24 T cell receptor beta chains below, sequenced in a study of beta chain features in type 1 diabetes. Since all of the isolated RNA was reverse transcribed, expressed TCRB transcripts were what got sequenced. Profiled with immunoSEQ multiplex PCR; TCRdb holds only in-frame clones, not every one. The sample gives fewer than 550,000 clones, about an eighth of which show up once; 0.04% to 0.05% is in the top ten. The sequenced material came from naive CD4+ T cells from blood. The receptors were gathered from a woman younger than 35 in good health.

V is TRBV7-6 and J is TRBJ2-2; TRBD1 matches 8 bases. The CDR3 runs to 15 residues. Looked up from germline, CDR1 is SGHVS and CDR2 is FNYEAQ. The trim removed 4 bases at V and 1 base at J, leaving 2 bases unmatched. The CDR3 bases are TGTGCCAGCAGCTCGGGACAGGTGAACACCGGGGAGCTGTTTTTT. Residues: CASSSGQVNTGELFF.

Ten or more counts support this clone. V is TRBV25-1 and J is TRBJ2-7, with D possibly TRBD1 on 7 matching bases. V was clipped by 5 bases and J by 4 bases, with 9 bases between them. CDR1 and CDR2 from the germline V gene are MGHDK and SYGVNS. The CDR3 has 12 amino acids. The CDR3 sequence: CASSQGGYEQYV. The CDR3 bases are TGTGCCAGCAGTCAGGGGGGATACGAGCAGTACGTC.

The chain uses TRBV6-6 and TRBJ1-1; D gene uncertain. CDR1 is MNHNY and CDR2 is SVGAGI in the germline V gene (reference sequence). Trimming pared 3 bases from V and 7 bases from J, leaving 15 bases between. The CDR3 is 14 amino acids. CDR3: CASSYPPGTLEAFF. The CDR3 DNA follows: TGTGCCAGCAGTTATCCTCCCGGCACCCTTGAAGCTTTCTTT.

The rearrangement links TRBV9 to TRBJ1-2; D gene unclear. Germline loops: CDR1 SGDLS, CDR2 YYNGEE. The CDR3 is made up of 14 amino acids. Trimming removed 0 bases at V and 2 bases at J, with 8 bases between. DNA for the CDR3: TGTGCCAGCAGCGTAGGTGACCAAAACTATGGCTACACCTTC. Protein sequence: CASSVGDQNYGYTF. Together with reference TRBV9 and TRBJ1-2, the CDR3 gives the full variable domain: DSGVTQTPKHLITATGQRVTLRCSPRSGDLSVYWYQQSLDQGLQFLIQYYNGEERAKGNILERFSAQQFPDLHSELNLSSLELGDSALYFCASSVGDQNYGYTFGSGTRLTVV.

This chain connects TRBV6-4 to TRBJ1-1; D unclear. CDR1 and CDR2 (germline): MRHNA, SNTAGT. With 0 bases removed from V and 1 base from J, the gap between germline ends came to 9 bases. CDR3 length: 15 residues. CDR3 sequence (DNA): TGTGCCAGCAGTGACTCGTTCCGTAAGAACACTGAAGCTTTCTTT. Residues: CASSDSFRKNTEAFF.

This clone was seen a handful of times. The chain has TRBV7-9 and TRBJ2-3; D assignment may be TRBD1 or TRBD2 (5 bases each). Germline assignment: CDR1 SEHNR and CDR2 FQNEAQ (reference sequence). Trimming left V 5 bases short and J 2 bases short, with 17 bases between. This CDR3 has 16 amino acids. The CDR3 region is CASSPPRDGLTDTQYF. The CDR3, as DNA: TGTGCCAGCAGCCCCCCCCGGGACGGGCTCACAGATACGCAGTATTTT.

This chain links TRBV11-2 with TRBJ2-3, with D hard to call. Germline values: CDR1 SGHAT, CDR2 FQNNGV. CDR3 length equals 14 residues. V was pared by 4 bases and J by 3 bases, with 11 bases between. The CDR3 sequence is CASSSIQGTDTQYF. CDR3 DNA sequence: TGTGCCAGCAGCTCAATACAAGGGACAGATACGCAGTATTTT.

This clone came up a few times. The V gene is TRBV7-9, the J gene TRBJ2-7; D ambiguous. The V gene lost 4 bases and the J gene lost 3 bases, with 13 bases spanning the gap. Germline CDR1 is SEHNR and CDR2 is FQNEAQ (reference sequence). CDR3 length equals 14 residues. The CDR3 loop is CASSSKIPNYEQYF. CDR3 coding DNA: TGTGCCAGCAGCTCCAAGATTCCCAACTACGAGCAGTACTTC. The variable domain in full, completed from reference TRBV7-9 and TRBJ2-7, reads DTGVSQNPRHKITKRGQNVTFRCDPISEHNRLYWYRQTLGQGPEFLTYFQNEAQLEKSRLLSDRFSAERPKGSFSTLEIQRTEQGDSAMYLCASSSKIPNYEQYFGPGTRLTVT.

This clone was seen a few times. The chain recombines TRBV28 with TRBJ2-3, with a tentative D call TRBD2 (5 bases). There are 11 residues in the CDR3. V was cut by 6 bases and J by 8 bases, with 9 bases left in between. Germline V lookup: CDR1 MDHEN, CDR2 SYDVKM. The CDR3 loop reads CASSWSGTQYF. Here the CDR3 DNA reads TGTGCCAGCAGCTGGAGCGGTACGCAGTATTTT.

The J gene is TRBJ2-7, the V gene TRBV15; TRBD1 matches 7 bases. V shed 0 bases and J 0 bases; nucleotides not matched to a gene: 14. CDR3 length: 19 residues. Germline V CDR1 and CDR2: LNHNV, YYDKDF (reference sequence). CDR3 coding DNA: TGTGCCACCAGCAGAGACCTTCCCTCTCAGGGGGAGAGCTCCTACGAGCAGTACTTC. Translation: CATSRDLPSQGESSYEQYF.

The chain couples TRBV18 to TRBJ2-1; D is uncertain. The V and J ends lost 3 bases and 2 bases respectively, with 11 bases between them. This CDR3 is 15 amino acids long. CDR1 and CDR2 (germline): KGHSH, LQKENI. CDR3 sequence (DNA): TGTGCCAGCTCACCTTTGACCGGGCCCTACAATGAGCAGTTCTTC. This encodes CASSPLTGPYNEQFF.

This clone was recorded a few times. J is TRBJ1-4 and V is TRBV4-2; no firm D call. There are 17 residues in the CDR3. Germline loops: CDR1 LGHNA, CDR2 YNFKEQ. V was cut by 0 bases and J by 5 bases, with 16 bases left in between. The CDR3 is CASSQDVIGRVNEKLFF. The CDR3 DNA sequence: TGTGCCAGCAGCCAAGACGTCATCGGGAGAGTGAATGAAAAACTGTTTTTT.

Only a few counts were recorded for this clone. The chain joins TRBV15 to TRBJ2-2; weak D call: TRBD2 (5 bases). The CDR3 loop spans 16 amino acids. Germline V gives CDR1 LNHNV, CDR2 YYDKDF (reference sequence). V lost 1 base and J lost 3, with 12 bases in between. The CDR3 here is CATSRVVSGYTGELFF. The CDR3 coding sequence is TGTGCCACCAGCAGAGTTGTAAGCGGATACACCGGGGAGCTGTTTTTT.

This clone was found a few times. The chain recombines TRBV5-1 with TRBJ2-3; 14 nucleotides match TRBD2. This CDR3 is 17 amino acids long. V lost 4 bases to trimming and J lost 4 bases; unmatched junction nucleotides: 8. CDR1 is SGHRS, CDR2 YFSETQ, per germline. CDR3 in amino acids: CASSAGLAGDAADTQYF. CDR3 sequence (DNA): TGCGCCAGCAGCGCGGGACTAGCGGGAGATGCCGCAGATACGCAGTATTTT. Full variable domain (remainder filled in from reference TRBV5-1 and TRBJ2-3): KAGVTQTPRYLIKTRGQQVTLSCSPISGHRSVSWYQQTPGQGLQFLFEYFSETQRNKGNFPGRFSGRQFSNSRSEMNVSTLELGDSALYLCASSAGLAGDAADTQYFGPGTRLTVL.

This clone was recorded a few times. This chain uses TRBV4-3 with TRBJ2-2; weak D call: TRBD2 (5 bases). V lost 1 base to trimming and J lost 7 bases, with 13 bases between them. This CDR3 is 15 amino acids long. Germline V CDR1 and CDR2: LGHNA, YSLEER. CDR3 DNA: TGCGCCAGCAGCCAAGGGCTAGCCGGTCGCGGGGAGCTGTTTTTT. Translation: CASSQGLAGRGELFF.

This clone has at least ten counts. The J gene is TRBJ2-3, the V gene TRBV7-2; D is uncertain. The V and J ends lost 4 bases and 0 bases respectively, with 14 bases between them. Germline loops: CDR1 SGHTA, CDR2 FQGNSA. This CDR3 contains 16 residues. The CDR3, as DNA: TGTGCCAGCAGCTCCGGAACGGGTTCTAGCACAGATACGCAGTATTTT. This encodes CASSSGTGSSTDTQYF.

The chain carries TRBV2 and TRBJ2-3; D tentatively fits TRBD1 or TRBD2 (5 bases each). The V end lost 8 bases, the J end lost 6 bases, and 15 bases lay between the germline ends. There are 13 residues in the CDR3. Germline V lookup: CDR1 SNHLY, CDR2 FYNNEI. For the CDR3, the DNA is TGTGCCAGCGGGGGAAGGATTCGGGATACGCAGTATTTT. The encoded protein is CASGGRIRDTQYF. The complete variable domain, with remaining parts taken from reference TRBV2 and TRBJ2-3, reads EPEVTQTPSHQVTQMGQEVILRCVPISNHLYFYWYRQILGQKVEFLVSFYNNEISEKSEIFDDQFSVERPDGSNFTLKIRSTKLEDSAMYFCASGGRIRDTQYFGPGTRLTVL.

This rearrangement joins TRBV10-3 to TRBJ1-5, with a weak D call TRBD1 (5 bases). CDR3 length equals 17 residues. The germline V gene encodes CDR1 ENHRY and CDR2 SYGVKD. V was shortened by 2 bases and J by 2 bases, with 16 bases between the two germline ends. The CDR3 sequence is CAISEPLAGKGNQPQHF. In DNA form, the CDR3 reads TGTGCCATCAGTGAGCCCCTGGCAGGGAAGGGCAATCAGCCCCAGCATTTT.

This clone was seen a handful of times. The rearrangement links TRBV7-2 to TRBJ2-5; a possible D gene is TRBD1 (5 bases). Germline-derived CDR1 and CDR2 are SGHTA and FQGNSA. The V end lost 1 base, the J end lost 7 bases, and 7 bases lay between the germline ends. The CDR3 is 12 residues long. Here the CDR3 DNA reads TGTGCCAGCAGCTTAGATAGGGGGACCCAGTACTTC. It specifies CASSLDRGTQYF.

This clone appeared a few times. The rearrangement joins TRBV7-3 to TRBJ2-3; 9 bases fit TRBD1. V trimming: 5 bases; J trimming: 6 bases; junction bases outside the gene matches: 6. There are 14 residues in the CDR3. Germline values: CDR1 SGHTA, CDR2 FQGTGA. The CDR3 region has the DNA TGTGCCAGCAGCCTAGGGACAGGGAAGGATACGCAGTATTTT. The encoded protein is CASSLGTGKDTQYF.

The chain employs TRBV28 and TRBJ1-1; D ambiguous. This CDR3 is 13 amino acids long. The germline V gene has CDR1 MDHEN and CDR2 SYDVKM. Trimming cost V 11 bases and J 1 base, with 14 bases left between them. In nucleotides, the CDR3 is TGTGCCTCGACCAGGCAGCCGAACACTGAAGCTTTCTTT. This translates into CASTRQPNTEAFF.

The chain is built from TRBV29-1 and TRBJ1-1, with TRBD1 matching over 7 bases. Germline loops: CDR1 SQVTM, CDR2 ANQGSEA. The ends lost 2 bases at V and 1 base at J; junction bases unmatched: 1. The CDR3 has 13 residues. CDR3 sequence: CSVEQGGNTEAFF. Written as DNA, the CDR3 is TGCAGCGTTGAACAGGGGGGGAACACTGAAGCTTTCTTT.

This clone was counted a few times. V gene TRBV29-1 combines with J gene TRBJ1-1; D is undetermined. The ends were cut back, 4 bases at V and 4 bases at J, with 13 bases in the middle. Germline-derived CDR1 and CDR2 are SQVTM and ANQGSEA. CDR3 length equals 13 residues. CDR3 coding DNA: TGCAGCGTTGGGGCGGTGGCTAGCACTGAAGCTTTCTTT. Its translation: CSVGAVASTEAFF.

There are many counts of this clone. This chain joins TRBV30 and TRBJ1-4; 8 bases are a match to TRBD1. The germline V gene encodes CDR1 GTSNPN and CDR2 SVGIG (reference sequence). This CDR3 is 12 amino acids long. The V segment lost 1 base and the J segment 10 bases; nucleotides outside the gene matches: 2. In DNA, the CDR3 is TGTGCCTGGAGTGGCGGGACAGGAAAACTGTTTTTT. Its protein product is CAWSGGTGKLFF.